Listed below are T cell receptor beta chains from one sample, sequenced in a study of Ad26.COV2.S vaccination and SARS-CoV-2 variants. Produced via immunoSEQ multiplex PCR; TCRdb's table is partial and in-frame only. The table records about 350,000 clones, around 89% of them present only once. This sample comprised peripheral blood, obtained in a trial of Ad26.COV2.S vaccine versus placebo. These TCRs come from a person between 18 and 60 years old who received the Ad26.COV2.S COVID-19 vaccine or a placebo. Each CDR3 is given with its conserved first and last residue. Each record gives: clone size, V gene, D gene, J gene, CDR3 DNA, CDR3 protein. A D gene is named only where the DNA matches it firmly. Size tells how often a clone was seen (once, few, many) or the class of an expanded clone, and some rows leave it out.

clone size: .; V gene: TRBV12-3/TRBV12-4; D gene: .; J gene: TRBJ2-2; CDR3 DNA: TGTGCCAGCAGTTTCCGGGAAACCGGGGAGCTGTTTTTT; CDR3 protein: CASSFRETGELFF
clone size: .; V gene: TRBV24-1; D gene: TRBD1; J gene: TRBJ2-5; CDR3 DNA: TGTGCCACCAGTGAAGGGGGCTTTTCGGAGACCCAGTACTTC; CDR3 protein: CATSEGGFSETQYF
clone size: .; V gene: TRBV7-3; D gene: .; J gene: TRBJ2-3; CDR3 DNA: TGTGCCAGCAGCTTAACCGGGACTCCCCTGGATACGCAGTATTTT; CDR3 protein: CASSLTGTPLDTQYF
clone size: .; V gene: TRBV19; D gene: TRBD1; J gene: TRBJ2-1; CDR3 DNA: TGTGCCAGTAACGACAGGGCCTCCTACAATGAGCAGTTCTTC; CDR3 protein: CASNDRASYNEQFF
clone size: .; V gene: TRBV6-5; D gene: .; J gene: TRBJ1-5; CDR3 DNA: TGTGCCAGCCGGGACCTCAATCAGCCCCAGCATTTT; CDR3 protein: CASRDLNQPQHF
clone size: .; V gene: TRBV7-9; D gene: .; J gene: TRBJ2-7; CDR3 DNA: TGTGCCAGCAGCTCACGCGACTTCTACGAGCAGTACTTC; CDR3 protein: CASSSRDFYEQYF
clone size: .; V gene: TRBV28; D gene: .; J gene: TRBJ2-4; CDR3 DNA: TGTGCCAGCAGGAAAAGGGGGAGCATTCAGTACTTC; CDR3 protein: CASRKRGSIQYF
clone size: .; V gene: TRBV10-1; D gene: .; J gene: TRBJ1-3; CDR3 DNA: TGCGCCAGCAGTGATGAGACCTCTGGAAACACCATATATTTT; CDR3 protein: CASSDETSGNTIYF
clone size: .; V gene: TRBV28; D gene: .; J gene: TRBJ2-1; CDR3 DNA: TGTGCCAGCAGCCTGGACTGGGGTAATGAGCAGTTCTTC; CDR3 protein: CASSLDWGNEQFF
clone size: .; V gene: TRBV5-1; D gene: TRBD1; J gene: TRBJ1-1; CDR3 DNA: TGCGCCAGCAGCTTGGAGGGGGCTTCCATGGCCCCCGAAGCTTTCTTT; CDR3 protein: CASSLEGASMAPEAFF
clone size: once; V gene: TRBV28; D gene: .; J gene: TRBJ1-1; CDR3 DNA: TGTGCCAGCGGGTCTCGAATTATGAGAGAAGCTTTCTTT; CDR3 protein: CASGSRIMREAFF
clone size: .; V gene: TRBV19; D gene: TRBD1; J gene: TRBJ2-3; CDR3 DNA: TGTGCCAGTAGTGGTTCCGACAGGGCTTCAGATACGCAGTATTTT; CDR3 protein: CASSGSDRASDTQYF
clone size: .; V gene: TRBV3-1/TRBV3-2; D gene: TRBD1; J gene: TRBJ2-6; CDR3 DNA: TGTGCCAGCAGCCCGTGGACAGGGCAGGAGGTCCTGACTTTC; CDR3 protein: CASSPWTGQEVLTF
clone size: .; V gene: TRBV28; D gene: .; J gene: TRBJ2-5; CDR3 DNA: TGTGCCAGCAGTTTAATGTCCGGGGGCCGGGAGACCCAGTACTTC; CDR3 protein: CASSLMSGGRETQYF
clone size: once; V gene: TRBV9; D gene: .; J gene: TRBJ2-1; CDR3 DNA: TGTGCCAGCAGCGCCCGGACACAAGGCAATGAGCAGTTCTTC; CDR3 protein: CASSARTQGNEQFF
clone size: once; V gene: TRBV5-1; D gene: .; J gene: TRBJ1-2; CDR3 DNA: TGCGCCAGCACCCAGGACAGCCCTAACTATGGCTACACCTTC; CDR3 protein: CASTQDSPNYGYTF
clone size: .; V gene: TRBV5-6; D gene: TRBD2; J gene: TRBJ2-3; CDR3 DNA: TGTGCCAGCAGCTTGAGTGCTAGCGGGAGAGATACGCAGTATTTT; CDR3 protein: CASSLSASGRDTQYF
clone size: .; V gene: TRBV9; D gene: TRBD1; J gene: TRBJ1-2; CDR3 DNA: TGTGCCAGCAGCTTAGTGGAGACAGGGAACTATGGCTACACCTTC; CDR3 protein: CASSLVETGNYGYTF
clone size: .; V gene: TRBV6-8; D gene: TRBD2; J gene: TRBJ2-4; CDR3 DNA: TGTGCCAGCAGCCAGGGACTAGCGGGAGCAGGAACGGCCAAAAACATTCAGTACTTC; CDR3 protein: CASSQGLAGAGTAKNIQYF
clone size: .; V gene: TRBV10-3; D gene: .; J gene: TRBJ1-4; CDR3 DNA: TGTGCCATCAGTGGAGACGGTGAAAAACTGTTTTTT; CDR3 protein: CAISGDGEKLFF
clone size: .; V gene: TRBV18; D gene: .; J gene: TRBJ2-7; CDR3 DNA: TGTGCCAGCTCACCACAGGCGGTTTCTGGCTACGAGCAGTACTTC; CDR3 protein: CASSPQAVSGYEQYF
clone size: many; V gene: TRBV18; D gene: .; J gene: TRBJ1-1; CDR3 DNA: TGTGCCAGCTCACCAGGCTTTAACACTGAAGCTTTCTTT; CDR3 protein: CASSPGFNTEAFF
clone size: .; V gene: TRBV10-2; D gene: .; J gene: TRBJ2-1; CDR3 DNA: TGCGCCAGCATGGGGGGGGCCGGTATCTATGAGCAGTTCTTC; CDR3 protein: CASMGGAGIYEQFF
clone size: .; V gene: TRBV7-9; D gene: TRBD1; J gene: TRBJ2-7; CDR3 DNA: TGTGCCAGCAGCCGGACAGGGGGCTACGAGCAGTACTTC; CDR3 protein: CASSRTGGYEQYF
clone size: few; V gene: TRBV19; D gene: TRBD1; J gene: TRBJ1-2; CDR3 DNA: TGTGCCAGTAGTAAAACGACAGGGGGTACGATCGATGGCTACACCTTC; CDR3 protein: CASSKTTGGTIDGYTF
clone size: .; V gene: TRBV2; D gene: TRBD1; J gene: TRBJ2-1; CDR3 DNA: TGTGCCAGCAGTCGGGACAGGAGCTCCTACAATGAGCAGTTCTTC; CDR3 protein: CASSRDRSSYNEQFF
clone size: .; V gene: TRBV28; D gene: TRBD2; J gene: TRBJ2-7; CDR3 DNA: TGTGCCAGCAGTCAGGCTAGCGGGGCGAGCTACGAGCAGTACTTC; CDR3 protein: CASSQASGASYEQYF
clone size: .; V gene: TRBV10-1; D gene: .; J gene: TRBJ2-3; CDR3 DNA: TGCGCCAGCAGCGACCGGGACTCCCCGCCAGATACGCAGTATTTT; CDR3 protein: CASSDRDSPPDTQYF
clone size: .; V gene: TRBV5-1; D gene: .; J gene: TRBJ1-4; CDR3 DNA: TGCGCCAGCAGCTTGACTGTGAGTTATGAAAAACTGTTTTTT; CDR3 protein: CASSLTVSYEKLFF
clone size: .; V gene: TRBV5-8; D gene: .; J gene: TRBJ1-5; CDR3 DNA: TGTGCCAGCAGCTTGGGGCAGGTCCGGAGCAATCAGCCCCAGCATTTT; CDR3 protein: CASSLGQVRSNQPQHF
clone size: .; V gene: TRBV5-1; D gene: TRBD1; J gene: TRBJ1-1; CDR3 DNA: TGCGCCAGCAGCTTCTCCGGGACAGGGAACACTGAAGCTTTCTTT; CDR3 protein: CASSFSGTGNTEAFF
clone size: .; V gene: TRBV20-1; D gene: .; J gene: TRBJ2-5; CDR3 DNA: TGCAGTGCTAGACAAGAGACCCAGTACTTC; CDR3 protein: CSARQETQYF
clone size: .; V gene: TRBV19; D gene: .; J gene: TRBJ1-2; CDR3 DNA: TGTGCCAGTAGTATAGCTGAAGGGAGTGGCTACACCTTC; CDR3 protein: CASSIAEGSGYTF
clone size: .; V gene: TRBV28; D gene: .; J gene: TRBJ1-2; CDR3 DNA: TGTGCCAGCAGTGGAGGAGACGGCTTTAACTATGGCTACACCTTC; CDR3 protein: CASSGGDGFNYGYTF
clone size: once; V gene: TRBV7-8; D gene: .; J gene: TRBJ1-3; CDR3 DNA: TGTGCCAGCAGCTTAGGCCCCCGAACTGGAAACACCATATATTTT; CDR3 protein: CASSLGPRTGNTIYF
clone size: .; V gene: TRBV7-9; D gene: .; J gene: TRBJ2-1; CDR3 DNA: TGTGCCAGCAGCCTAACTGACAGCCCGGGGACTGAGCAGTTCTTC; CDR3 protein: CASSLTDSPGTEQFF
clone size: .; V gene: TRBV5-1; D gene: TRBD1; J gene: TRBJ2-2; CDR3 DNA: TGCGCCAGCACTGACAGGGCTTATAACGGGGAGCTGTTTTTT; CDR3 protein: CASTDRAYNGELFF